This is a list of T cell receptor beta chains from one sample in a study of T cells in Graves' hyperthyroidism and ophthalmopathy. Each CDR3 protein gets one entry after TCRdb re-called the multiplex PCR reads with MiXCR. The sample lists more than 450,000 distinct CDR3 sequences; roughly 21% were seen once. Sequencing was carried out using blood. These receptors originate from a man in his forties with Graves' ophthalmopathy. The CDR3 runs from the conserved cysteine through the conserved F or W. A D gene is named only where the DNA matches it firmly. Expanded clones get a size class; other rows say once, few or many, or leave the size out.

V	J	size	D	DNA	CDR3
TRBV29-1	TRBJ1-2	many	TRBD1	TGCAGCGTTGAGTCCCCACTGCGTGGACAGGGGGTGGTTAGTGGCTACACCTTC	CSVESPLRGQGVVSGYTF
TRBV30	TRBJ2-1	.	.	TGTGCCTGGAGTCAACCAACGCCTAGTTACAATGAGCAGTTCTTC	CAWSQPTPSYNEQFF
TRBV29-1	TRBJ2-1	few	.	TGCAGCGTTGATAGTCAGACCTACAATGAGCAGTTCTTC	CSVDSQTYNEQFF
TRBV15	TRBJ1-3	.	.	TGTGCCACCAGCCGGGCCTCAAGGAGGTCCGGAAACACCATATATTTT	CATSRASRRSGNTIYF
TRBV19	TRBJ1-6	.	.	TGTGCCAGTAGCCTCCAGGGGAGGAATTCACCCCTCCACTTT	CASSLQGRNSPLHF
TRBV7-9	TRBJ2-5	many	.	TGTGCCAGCAGCCCCCGGGGGGCGACGTACCAAGAGACCCAGTACTTC	CASSPRGATYQETQYF
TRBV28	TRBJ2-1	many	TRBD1	TGTGCCAGCAGTCTTACAGGGGGCGTTGAGCAGTTCTTC	CASSLTGGVEQFF
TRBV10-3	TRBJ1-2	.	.	TGTGCCATCAGTGACCCGGACAGAGGCTATGGCTACACCTTC	CAISDPDRGYGYTF
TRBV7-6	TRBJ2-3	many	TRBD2	TGTGCCAGCAGCTATGGGACTAGCAGCACAGATACGCAGTATTTT	CASSYGTSSTDTQYF
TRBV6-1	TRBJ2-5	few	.	TGTGCCAGCAGTGACGGGACTGGAGAAGAGACCCAGTACTTC	CASSDGTGEETQYF
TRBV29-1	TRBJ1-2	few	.	TGCAGCGTCTACCGGACGGACTATGGCTACACCTTC	CSVYRTDYGYTF
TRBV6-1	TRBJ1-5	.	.	TGTGCCAGCAGTCGGAGAAGAACTACAGATCAGCCCCAGCATTTT	CASSRRRTTDQPQHF
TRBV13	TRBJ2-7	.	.	TGTGCCAGCAGCTTGAGCGGTATCTCCTACGAGCAGTACTTC	CASSLSGISYEQYF
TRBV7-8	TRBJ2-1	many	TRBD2	TGTGCCAGCAGCTTAGTTAAGCGGGGGACGGGCAATGAGCAGTTCTTC	CASSLVKRGTGNEQFF
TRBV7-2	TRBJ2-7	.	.	TGTGCCAGCAGCTTAACTACCCGACGGACAGTTTCTGGCTACGAGCAGTACTTC	CASSLTTRRTVSGYEQYF
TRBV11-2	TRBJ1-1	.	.	TGTGCCAGCAGCAAAAAGGGGGGGGGCCAAATGAACACTGAAGCTTTCTTT	CASSKKGGGQMNTEAFF
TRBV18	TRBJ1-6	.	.	TGTGCCAGCTCACCTACGACCGATTCACCCCTCCACTTT	CASSPTTDSPLHF
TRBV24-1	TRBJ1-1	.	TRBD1	TGTGCCACCAGCGAATCCGGACAGGGGGCGACGAACGCTGAAGCCTTCTTT	CATSESGQGATNAEAFF
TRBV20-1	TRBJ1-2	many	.	TGCAGTGCCCTGTCGAGGCAGGGCCCTAAGGGCTACACCTTC	CSALSRQGPKGYTF